This paragraph reports one T cell receptor beta chain. Sample-barcoded 5' priming and a J-beta primer mix drove a second PCR of 7 to 11 cycles. TCRdb used MiXCR to reprocess the 5' RACE reads, holding one entry per CDR3 protein. The repertoire includes more than 800,000 distinct CDR3 sequences, around 28% of them detected once, and around 16% sits in the top ten. This CDR3 comprises 15 residues. The V end was cut by 1 base, the J end by 8 bases, with 15 bases between. Germline CDR1 is SGHTA and CDR2 is FQGNSA. The data derive from a study of blood T cells in healthy people across ages. The V call is TRBV7-2, the J call TRBJ2-1; tentative D call: TRBD2 (5 bases). The material sequenced was blood. This TCR derives from a woman older than 75 in good health. For the CDR3, the DNA is TGTGCCAGCAGCTTAGGTCTGTCTAGCCGAGATGAGCAGTTCTTC. Encoded protein: CASSLGLSSRDEQFF. The whole variable domain, remainder taken from reference TRBV7-2 and TRBJ2-1, is GAGVSQSPSNKVTEKGKDVELRCDPISGHTALYWYRQSLGQGLEFLIYFQGNSAPDKSGLPSDRFSAERTGGSVSTLTIQRTQQEDSAVYLCASSLGLSSRDEQFFGPGTRLTVL.